One sample yielded the 20 T cell receptor beta chains listed below, sequenced in a study of Ad26.COV2.S vaccination and SARS-CoV-2 variants. Treatment meaning: about 20 received Ad26.COV2.S at low or high dose, single or two shots; several received placebo; per-sample allocation not given. On day 63 after the first injection, vaccine and placebo recipients gave samples. Libraries were prepared by immunoSEQ multiplex PCR; TCRdb keeps only in-frame clonotypes and omits some of them. The sample contains approximately 420,000 clones, approximately 86% of which appear only once. The sequences come from peripheral blood, collected in a trial of Ad26.COV2.S vaccine versus placebo. Receptors originate from a person between 18 and 60 years old who received the Ad26.COV2.S COVID-19 vaccine or a placebo.

The chain links TRBV25-1 to TRBJ2-1; the D is unclear. CDR3 length equals 15 residues. The V gene lost 5 bases and the J gene lost 5 bases, with 16 bases spanning the gap. Germline V CDR1 and CDR2: MGHDK, SYGVNS. The DNA for the CDR3 is TGTGCCAGCAGTTACCCCCACCAGGCGAACAATGAGCAGTTCTTC. This codes for CASSYPHQANNEQFF.

In DNA form, the CDR3 reads TGTGCCAGCAGCCCACAGGGATTGGAGACCCAGTACTTC. As protein: CASSPQGLETQYF. The genes are TRBV3-1 (or the pseudogene TRBV3-2) and TRBJ2-5; D might be TRBD1 (6 bases). The germline gives CDR1 LGHDT, CDR2 YNNKEL (reference sequence). The CDR3 contains 13 residues. Deletions cut 4 bases from V and 5 bases from J, with 11 bases between.

The chain has TRBV7-9 and TRBJ1-3; D is perhaps TRBD1 (5 bases). V was clipped by 1 base and J by 0 bases, with 13 bases between them. The CDR3 totals 17 residues. Germline CDR1 reads SEHNR; CDR2 reads FQNEAQ (reference sequence). The CDR3: CASSLVGSRGSGNTIYF. The DNA for the CDR3 is TGTGCCAGCAGCTTAGTCGGCTCGAGGGGCTCTGGAAACACCATATATTTT.

V is TRBV11-2 and J is TRBJ2-7; 11 nucleotides line up with TRBD2. V trimming: 0 bases; J trimming: 2 bases; junction bases outside the gene matches: 9. The CDR3 extends over 18 amino acids. Germline V gene data show CDR1 as SGHAT and CDR2 as FQNNGV. The CDR3: CASSLDLLAGGKPYEQYF. CDR3 nucleotides: TGTGCCAGCAGCTTAGATCTCCTAGCGGGAGGAAAGCCCTACGAGCAGTACTTC.

The chain carries TRBV5-4 and TRBJ2-2, with D maybe TRBD2 (5 bases). Germline V gene sequence: CDR1 SGHNT, CDR2 YYREEE (reference sequence). With 0 bases removed from V and 8 bases from J, the gap between germline ends came to 11 bases. This CDR3 has 14 residues. The CDR3 region has the DNA TGTGCCAGCAGCTTGGGCTCGCCGGGAGGGGAGCTGTTTTTT. Translated, it gives CASSLGSPGGELFF.

CDR3 coding DNA: TGTGCCAGCAGCCAAGAGACTGGACAGGGGAACTATAATTCACCCCTCCACTTT. Amino acid sequence: CASSQETGQGNYNSPLHF. This sequence joins TRBV3-1 (or the pseudogene TRBV3-2) and TRBJ1-6; 9 bases are shared with TRBD1. Germline V lookup: CDR1 LGHDT, CDR2 YNNKEL (reference sequence). The CDR3 has 18 amino acids. Losses at the gene ends were 0 bases for V and 3 bases for J; bases not matched to a gene: 6.

The chain couples TRBV5-1 to TRBJ1-5; no definite D call. Per germline, CDR1 SGHRS and CDR2 YFSETQ. The CDR3 covers 16 residues. The V end lost 0 bases, the J end lost 0 bases, and 10 bases lay between the germline ends. DNA for the CDR3: TGCGCCAGCAGCTTGGGGGCAGGCCATAGCAATCAGCCCCAGCATTTT. Translating gives CASSLGAGHSNQPQHF.

V and J are TRBV5-6 and TRBJ1-3; 9 positions match TRBD1. V was clipped by 4 bases and J by 2 bases; unmatched bases: 7. The CDR3 runs 16 residues. Germline lookup yields CDR1 SGHDT and CDR2 YYEEEE. Here the CDR3 reads CASSIRDRDPGNTIYF. The DNA of the CDR3 is TGTGCCAGCAGCATCCGGGACAGGGACCCTGGAAACACCATATATTTT.

This clone was seen ten or more times. The V gene is TRBV4-1, the J gene TRBJ2-7; D is unresolved. CDR1 is MGHRA and CDR2 is YSYEKL in the germline V gene. This CDR3 spans 15 amino acids. The V end was cut by 0 bases, the J end by 2 bases, with 11 bases between. CDR3 sequence reads: CASSQDRSSPYEQYF. The CDR3 DNA reads as TGCGCCAGCAGCCAAGATAGGAGCAGCCCCTACGAGCAGTACTTC.

This rearrangement joins TRBV5-6 to TRBJ2-3; 8 nucleotides line up with TRBD2. The CDR3 is 14 amino acids. CDR1 and CDR2 from the germline V gene are SGHDT and YYEEEE. The V gene end was trimmed by 0 bases and the J gene end by 4 bases; junction bases not matched to a gene: 1. The CDR3: CASSLAGRADTQYF. The CDR3 DNA is TGTGCCAGCAGCTTGGCCGGGAGGGCAGATACGCAGTATTTT.

The chain uses TRBV14 and TRBJ2-1; 10 bases match TRBD2. CDR1 is SGHDN, CDR2 FVKESK, per germline. Trimming at V came to 5 bases and at J to 3 bases, leaving 13 bases not matched to a gene. The CDR3 is 18 amino acids. The CDR3 bases are TGTGCCAGCAGCTCAGAAAGGGCTAGCGGGGGAGACTACAATGAGCAGTTCTTC. Translated: CASSSERASGGDYNEQFF.

This clone has a handful of counts. The chain has TRBV7-2 and TRBJ1-2, with a tentative D call TRBD1 (5 bases). The ends were cut back, 5 bases at V and 3 bases at J, with 7 bases in the middle. The CDR3 length is 12 residues. Germline loops: CDR1 SGHTA, CDR2 FQGNSA. The CDR3 DNA reads TGTGCCAGCAGCCGGGGACACTATGGCTACACCTTC. Residues: CASSRGHYGYTF.

The genes are TRBV29-1 and TRBJ1-4; no clear D gene. Trimming pared 4 bases from V and 7 bases from J, leaving 10 bases between. This CDR3 spans 12 amino acids. Germline CDR1 and CDR2: SQVTM and ANQGSEA. The CDR3 spells CSVGRPGEKLFF. The CDR3 nucleotides read TGCAGCGTTGGTCGGCCAGGTGAAAAACTGTTTTTT.

The chain carries TRBV6-6 and TRBJ2-2; tentative D call: TRBD1 (5 bases). Germline CDR1 is MNHNY and CDR2 is SVGAGI (reference sequence). V lost 7 bases, J lost 0 bases, and 12 bases lay in between. The CDR3 consists of 15 residues. Here the CDR3 reads CASTTLGANTGELFF. The CDR3 DNA sequence: TGTGCCAGCACCACTCTAGGGGCGAACACCGGGGAGCTGTTTTTT.

V and J are TRBV5-1 and TRBJ2-7; D is undetermined. V lost 2 bases and J lost 1, with 16 bases in between. The germline CDR1 and CDR2 sequences are SGHRS and YFSETQ. This CDR3 region has 16 residues. The CDR3 spells CASSFGGVQVSYEQYF. The CDR3 DNA sequence: TGCGCCAGCAGCTTCGGTGGGGTGCAGGTATCCTACGAGCAGTACTTC.

The rearrangement uses TRBV3-1 (or the pseudogene TRBV3-2) and TRBJ2-2, with D unresolved. Germline CDR1 reads LGHDT; CDR2 reads YNNKEL (reference sequence). Trimming shortened V by 3 bases and J by 5 bases, and 4 bases separated the two germline ends. The CDR3 has 12 amino acids. The CDR3 DNA reads as TGTGCCAGCAGCCAGAGGACCGGGGAGCTGTTTTTT. Protein: CASSQRTGELFF.

The chain employs TRBV5-4 and TRBJ1-6; D not certain. V was trimmed by 5 bases and J by 6 bases, leaving 12 bases between them. The CDR3 spans 14 residues. Germline-derived CDR1 and CDR2 are SGHNT and YYREEE (reference sequence). The CDR3 region is CASRVNLGNSPLHF. The CDR3 DNA sequence: TGTGCCAGCAGGGTCAATCTGGGTAATTCACCCCTCCACTTT. Full variable domain (rest looked up from reference TRBV5-4 and TRBJ1-6): ETGVTQSPTHLIKTRGQQVTLRCSSQSGHNTVSWYQQALGQGPQFIFQYYREEENGRGNFPPRFSGLQFPNYSSELNVNALELDDSALYLCASRVNLGNSPLHFGNGTRLTVT.

CDR3 in amino acids: CASSMGGAVYNEQFF. As DNA, the CDR3 is TGTGCCAGTAGTATGGGGGGCGCAGTCTACAATGAGCAGTTCTTC. J is TRBJ2-1 and V is TRBV19; D is tentatively TRBD1 or TRBD2 (6 bases each). Germline V gene data show CDR1 as LNHDA and CDR2 as SQIVND (reference sequence). This CDR3 region has 15 residues. Trimming shortened V by 3 bases and J by 3 bases, and 12 bases separated the two germline ends.

This clone was seen a single time. The chain links TRBV6-2 or TRBV6-3 to TRBJ2-5; 7 bases agree with TRBD1. Per germline, CDR1 MNHEY and CDR2 SVGEGT. V lost 5 bases, J lost 9 bases, and 12 bases stayed unmatched. This CDR3 spans 14 amino acids. The CDR3 DNA follows: TGTGCCAGCAGTGATAGACAGGGAACACAGGCCCAGTACTTC. Translation gives CASSDRQGTQAQYF.

The chain has TRBV11-2 and TRBJ1-1; perhaps TRBD1 as D (5 bases). Germline CDR1 and CDR2: SGHAT and FQNNGV. There are 13 residues in the CDR3. V was clipped by 3 bases and J by 5 bases, with 10 bases between them. CDR3 amino acids: CASSFQGRTEAFF. CDR3 coding DNA: TGTGCCAGCAGCTTCCAGGGCCGGACTGAAGCTTTCTTT.